This is a list of T cell receptor beta chains from one sample in a study of vaccination and CD4 T cells after COVID-19. TCRdb re-called the PCR reads through MiXCR, storing one row per CDR3 protein. The sample holds under 20,000 distinct CDR3 sequences, 43% seen once. The antigens these receptors bind are not known. The starting material was CD4+ T cells from blood, cultured in vitro, obtained after SARS-CoV-2 vaccination. Source of these receptors: a human donor who had recovered from COVID-19. CDR3s include the opening cysteine and the closing phenylalanine or tryptophan. A D gene is named only where the DNA matches it firmly. Some rows mark clone size as missing; the rest say once, few, many or name a class of expanded clone.

TRBD2	TRBV20-1	few	TRBJ2-7	CSAFLAGGYEQYF	TGCAGTGCTTTTCTAGCGGGAGGTTACGAGCAGTACTTC
NA	TRBV5-4	NA	TRBJ2-3	CASSLASSTDTQYF	TGTGCCAGCAGCTTAGCTTCGAGCACAGATACGCAGTATTTT
TRBD2	TRBV7-2	large	TRBJ2-3	CASSFGGSGADTQYF	TGTGCCAGCAGCTTCGGCGGGAGTGGGGCAGATACGCAGTATTTT
NA	TRBV24-1	few	TRBJ2-1	CATSDSLGLEQFF	TGTGCCACCAGTGATTCCCTCGGACTTGAGCAGTTCTTC
TRBD1	TRBV20-1	NA	TRBJ1-1	CSPRTGRKEKNTEAFF	TGCAGTCCTAGGACAGGGCGCAAAGAGAAGAACACTGAAGCTTTCTTT
NA	TRBV12-3/TRBV12-4	few	TRBJ2-7	CASSHTYEQYF	TGTGCCAGCAGTCACACCTACGAGCAGTACTTC
TRBD2	TRBV5-1	once	TRBJ2-1	CASRPLAGGSYEQFF	TGCGCCAGCAGGCCCCTAGCGGGAGGTTCGTATGAGCAGTTCTTC
TRBD1	TRBV2	NA	TRBJ1-1	CASSERRTGLGTEAFF	TGTGCCAGCAGTGAAAGACGGACAGGGTTGGGTACTGAAGCTTTCTTT
TRBD1	TRBV7-8	NA	TRBJ2-7	CASSLGTGTGFYEQYF	TGTGCCAGCAGCTTAGGTACCGGGACAGGATTCTACGAGCAGTACTTC
NA	TRBV18	NA	TRBJ2-3	CASSPKDWSTDTQYF	TGTGCCAGCTCACCGAAGGACTGGAGCACAGATACGCAGTATTTT
TRBD1	TRBV19	few	TRBJ1-1	CASTWDRNTEAFF	TGTGCCAGTACCTGGGACAGGAACACTGAAGCTTTCTTT
TRBD1	TRBV20-1	NA	TRBJ2-7	CSAVGQGDEQYF	TGCAGTGCCGTCGGACAGGGGGACGAGCAGTACTTC
TRBD2	TRBV15	few	TRBJ2-2	CATSRLAGSNTGELFF	TGTGCCACCAGCAGACTAGCGGGATCGAACACCGGGGAGCTGTTTTTT
NA	TRBV6-5	NA	TRBJ2-1	CASSWGLTQPNEQFF	TGTGCCAGCAGTTGGGGTTTGACTCAACCGAATGAGCAGTTCTTC
NA	TRBV9	NA	TRBJ2-5	CASSVSSGSQETQYF	TGTGCCAGCAGCGTGTCATCGGGATCCCAAGAGACCCAGTACTTC
TRBD1	TRBV20-1	NA	TRBJ1-4	CSARGLVGTAEKLFF	TGCAGTGCTAGGGGTTTGGTAGGGACAGCTGAAAAACTGTTTTTT
TRBD2	TRBV20-1	NA	TRBJ2-1	CSAEAGLAGVYNEQFF	TGCAGTGCTGAGGCCGGCCTAGCGGGAGTGTACAATGAGCAGTTCTTC
NA	TRBV7-9	NA	TRBJ2-3	CASSTRDSMGTQYF	TGTGCCAGCAGCACCCGGGACTCCATGGGTACGCAGTATTTT
NA	TRBV5-5	NA	TRBJ1-5	CASSLDWDQPQHF	TGTGCCAGCAGCTTGGATTGGGATCAGCCCCAGCATTTT
NA	TRBV11-2	NA	TRBJ2-7	CASSQIRDRGLAATYEQYF	TGTGCCAGCAGCCAGATCCGGGACAGGGGACTAGCGGCTACCTACGAGCAGTACTTC
NA	TRBV28	NA	TRBJ2-2	CASSPTADANTGELFF	TGTGCCAGCAGTCCGACAGCGGACGCGAACACCGGGGAGCTGTTTTTT
NA	TRBV20-1	few	TRBJ1-5	CSARDRVHQPQHF	TGCAGTGCTAGAGACAGGGTCCATCAGCCCCAGCATTTT
NA	TRBV20-1	NA	TRBJ2-3	CSATATGLPNLQYF	TGCAGTGCTACGGCCACCGGACTACCGAATTTGCAGTATTTT
NA	TRBV21-1	NA	TRBJ2-5	CASAQAGGKETQYF	TGTGCCAGCGCCCAAGCAGGAGGTAAAGAGACCCAGTACTTC
TRBD1	TRBV11-2	NA	TRBJ2-2	CASRGDRLTSGELFF	TGTGCCAGCAGAGGGGACAGGCTTACCTCCGGGGAGCTGTTTTTT
NA	TRBV29-1	NA	TRBJ1-2	CSASPDHYGYTF	TGCAGCGCTTCCCCGGACCACTATGGCTACACCTTC
TRBD2	TRBV10-3	NA	TRBJ2-7	CAIRSTSGGSYEQYF	TGTGCCATCAGGTCTACTAGCGGCGGCTCCTACGAGCAGTACTTC
NA	TRBV20-1	once	TRBJ2-7	CSARDMDSWASYEQYF	TGCAGTGCTAGAGATATGGACAGCTGGGCCTCCTACGAGCAGTACTTC
NA	TRBV6-2/TRBV6-3	few	TRBJ2-4	CASSYKGPLSGNIQYF	TGTGCCAGCAGTTATAAGGGACCGCTCTCCGGGAACATTCAGTACTTC
NA	TRBV7-6	few	TRBJ2-1	CASSQTYPGSYNEQFF	TGTGCCAGCAGCCAGACCTACCCGGGCTCCTACAATGAGCAGTTCTTC
TRBD2	TRBV20-1	NA	TRBJ2-3	CSARVGAGVLRGPDTQYF	TGCAGTGCTAGAGTAGGAGCGGGAGTCCTCCGTGGACCGGATACGCAGTATTTT
NA	TRBV10-3	few	TRBJ1-2	CAIRGTTYGYTF	TGTGCCATCAGGGGGACTACCTATGGCTACACCTTC
NA	TRBV5-4	NA	TRBJ2-3	CASSLDLWDTQYF	TGTGCCAGCAGCTTGGACCTATGGGATACGCAGTATTTT
TRBD2	TRBV7-3	once	TRBJ2-1	CASSFLAGGSSYNEQFF	TGTGCCAGCAGTTTTCTAGCGGGAGGGTCATCCTACAATGAGCAGTTCTTC
TRBD2	TRBV5-4	NA	TRBJ2-7	CASSSGLAGVRYEQYF	TGTGCCAGCAGCTCCGGACTAGCGGGAGTTCGGTACGAGCAGTACTTC
TRBD2	TRBV7-3	NA	TRBJ2-1	CASSYGLAGGSSEQFF	TGTGCCAGCAGCTACGGACTAGCGGGAGGTTCGTCCGAGCAGTTCTTC
TRBD2	TRBV19	NA	TRBJ2-1	CASSNLLAASYNEQFF	TGTGCCAGTAGTAACCTACTAGCGGCCTCCTACAATGAGCAGTTCTTC
NA	TRBV25-1	NA	TRBJ2-2	CASRNTGELFF	TGTGCCAGCAGAAACACCGGGGAGCTGTTTTTT
TRBD1	TRBV28	NA	TRBJ2-7	CASRRTGGEQYF	TGTGCCAGCAGGCGGACAGGAGGCGAGCAGTACTTC
TRBD1	TRBV19	NA	TRBJ1-3	CASTGQSGNTIYF	TGTGCCAGTACGGGACAGTCTGGAAACACCATATATTTT
NA	TRBV29-1	medium-sized	TRBJ2-5	CSARLVQETQYF	TGCAGCGCCCGTTTGGTACAAGAGACCCAGTACTTC
TRBD1	TRBV20-1	NA	TRBJ1-5	CSANSGTGIQPQHF	TGCAGTGCAAACTCCGGGACAGGGATTCAGCCCCAGCATTTT
NA	TRBV14	NA	TRBJ2-7	CASSQATGRSSYEQYF	TGTGCCAGCAGCCAGGCCACAGGGAGGAGCTCCTACGAGCAGTACTTC
NA	TRBV5-3	few	TRBJ1-5	CASSYRVGGNQPQHF	TGTGCCAGCAGCTACAGGGTCGGTGGCAATCAGCCCCAGCATTTT
NA	TRBV20-1	few	TRBJ1-1	CSASRQQNTEAFF	TGCAGTGCTAGCCGACAGCAGAACACTGAAGCTTTCTTT
NA	TRBV7-9	NA	TRBJ1-3	CASNRGDSGNTIYF	TGTGCCAGCAACCGGGGAGACTCTGGAAACACCATATATTTT
NA	TRBV5-8	few	TRBJ2-7	CASNFGDSSYEQYF	TGTGCCAGCAACTTTGGGGACTCGTCCTACGAGCAGTACTTC
TRBD2	TRBV28	NA	TRBJ2-1	CASSSAGLAFYEQFF	TGTGCCAGCAGTTCAGCGGGACTAGCGTTCTATGAGCAGTTCTTC
TRBD1	TRBV6-1	few	TRBJ2-7	CASSQQTGFEQYF	TGTGCCAGCAGTCAACAGACAGGGTTCGAGCAGTACTTC